Listed here are 6 T cell receptor beta chains from one sample, sequenced in a study of blood T cell repertoires in COVID-19 (dated by TCRdb to about 2020). The library was made by the immunoSEQ multiplex PCR assay. The table was pulled from immuneACCESS by TCRdb, which kept in-frame rearrangements only. Such tables lose some clones; where checked, under half of the loss comes from unresolved V genes, and the rest has no known cause. The table for this sample lists about 20,000 clones; 90% to 95% of them were counted only once. Roughly 3.9% of the sample goes to the ten largest clones. Sequences were obtained from peripheral blood. Source of these receptors: a woman aged 45-65 years with active COVID-19.

This chain links TRBV18 with TRBJ2-5; D is unresolved. The ends were cut back, 2 bases at V and 1 base at J, with 5 bases in the middle. The germline gives CDR1 KGHSH, CDR2 LQKENI. The CDR3 has 13 amino acids. The CDR3 nucleotides read TGTGCCAGCTCACCAAACAGCCAAGAGACCCAGTACTTC. Protein product: CASSPNSQETQYF.

This rearrangement joins TRBV6-1 to TRBJ1-2; a weak D match, TRBD1 (6 bases). The germline V gene has CDR1 MNHNS and CDR2 SASEGT. The CDR3 runs to 16 residues. V was shortened by 4 bases and J by 4 bases, with 19 bases between the two germline ends. CDR3 residues: CASSVSRQALFYGYTF. The DNA of the CDR3 is TGTGCCAGCAGTGTGAGCCGACAGGCCTTATTCTATGGCTACACCTTC.

This clone has a single count. This chain connects TRBV29-1 to TRBJ2-7, with D tentatively TRBD2 (5 bases). This CDR3 comprises 14 residues. Germline lookup yields CDR1 SQVTM and CDR2 ANQGSEA. The V gene lost 5 bases and the J gene lost 1 base, with 15 bases spanning the gap. The chain's CDR3 is CSVLSGRSSYEQYF. The CDR3 region has the DNA TGCAGCGTTCTAAGCGGTCGTTCTTCCTACGAGCAGTACTTC.

This chain connects TRBV5-1 to TRBJ2-1; 8 bases agree with TRBD2. Trimming took 4 bases from V and 4 from J; bases not matched to a gene: 10. The CDR3 spans 16 residues. The germline gives CDR1 SGHRS, CDR2 YFSETQ. DNA of the CDR3: TGCGCCAGCAGCAGAACGGGACTAGTGAATTACAATGAGCAGTTCTTC. It codes for CASSRTGLVNYNEQFF.

CDR3 amino acids: CASRDTGGFGYTF. For the CDR3, the DNA is TGTGCCAGCAGAGATACAGGGGGCTTTGGCTACACCTTC. This rearrangement joins TRBV5-6 to TRBJ1-2, with 9 nucleotides matching TRBD1. The length of the CDR3 is 13 residues. CDR1 and CDR2 (germline): SGHDT, YYEEEE. V was clipped by 5 bases and J by 7 bases; unmatched bases: 6. Based on the CDR3 plus reference TRBV5-6 and TRBJ1-2, the full variable domain is DAGVTQSPTHLIKTRGQQVTLRCSPKSGHDTVSWYQQALGQGPQFIFQYYEEEERQRGNFPDRFSGHQFPNYSSELNVNALLLGDSALYLCASRDTGGFGYTFGSGTRLTVV.

This chain joins TRBV27 and TRBJ2-1, with 8 bases aligning to TRBD1. With 5 bases clipped from V and 4 bases from J, the junction kept 7 bases outside the gene matches. Germline CDR1 is MNHEY and CDR2 is SMNVEV (reference sequence). This CDR3 has 15 residues. CDR3 bases: TGTGCCAGCAGTGGAGACAGGGGCGCTTACAATGAGCAGTTCTTC. Protein: CASSGDRGAYNEQFF.